The 14 T cell receptor beta chains given below trace back to one sample, sequenced in a study of neurological immune-mediated disorders. TCRdb passed the 5' RACE reads through MiXCR, listing each CDR3 protein once. The sample holds roughly 45,000 distinct CDR3 sequences, around 13% seen once. The time point: longitudinal time-point 2. Sequencing was carried out using PBMCs. These receptor sequences come from a male donor with HTLV-1-associated myelopathy (HAM/TSP).

The chain employs TRBV19 and TRBJ1-1, with D possibly matching TRBD1 (6 bases). Between the trimmed V and J ends, which lost 3 bases and 3 bases, there was a span of 8 bases. Germline V lookup: CDR1 LNHDA, CDR2 SQIVND (reference sequence). The CDR3 loop spans 13 amino acids. CDR3 DNA sequence: TGTGCCAGTAGTATGAAGGGGGACACTGAAGCTTTCTTT. Its translation is CASSMKGDTEAFF.

V gene TRBV7-3 combines with J gene TRBJ2-3; a weak D match, TRBD2 (6 bases). This CDR3 comprises 13 residues. V shed 8 bases and J shed 2 bases, with 11 bases lying between them. The germline V gene has CDR1 SGHTA and CDR2 FQGTGA. The DNA of the CDR3 is TGTGCCAGCTGCGTGGACTACACAGATACGCAGTATTTT. It translates to CASCVDYTDTQYF.

This clonotype occurred many times. CDR3 in DNA: TGTGCCAGCAGAACCGGGACAGAAAACATTCAGTACTTC. Translation gives CASRTGTENIQYF. J is TRBJ2-4 and V is TRBV6-6; 7 bases line up with TRBD1. Trimming removed 6 bases from V and 5 bases from J; junction bases left unmatched: 4. The CDR3 is 13 residues long. Germline CDR1 MNHNY, CDR2 SVGAGI (reference sequence).

This clonotype has a count of ten or more. The rearrangement uses TRBV20-1 and TRBJ2-4, with unresolved D. The germline V gene has CDR1 DFQATT and CDR2 SNEGSKA (reference sequence). Trimming cost V 1 base and J 8 bases, with 9 bases left between them. This CDR3 has 12 residues. CDR3 in amino acids: CSARGPGDIQYF. Written as DNA, the CDR3 is TGCAGTGCTAGAGGGCCTGGGGACATTCAGTACTTC.

This clonotype has a handful of counts. CDR3 sequence (DNA): TGTGCCAGCAGTGAATCAGGGAGCGGGGGAGACGAGCAGTACTTC. This gives the protein CASSESGSGGDEQYF. The J gene is TRBJ2-7, the V gene TRBV25-1, with 8 bases matching TRBD2. The CDR3 runs 15 residues. The germline V gene encodes CDR1 MGHDK and CDR2 SYGVNS. The trim removed 1 base at V and 5 bases at J, leaving 7 bases unmatched.

By frequency in the sample, this clonotype is medium-sized. The J gene is TRBJ1-5, the V gene TRBV2; D unresolved. CDR1 and CDR2 from the germline V gene are SNHLY and FYNNEI. CDR3 size: 13 residues. The V and J ends lost 5 bases and 5 bases respectively, with 10 bases between them. The CDR3, as DNA: TGTGCCAGCAGTTCTGGATCTTATCAGCCCCAGCATTTT. Translation: CASSSGSYQPQHF. The variable domain in full, with the rest retrieved from reference TRBV2 and TRBJ1-5, is EPEVTQTPSHQVTQMGQEVILRCVPISNHLYFYWYRQILGQKVEFLVSFYNNEISEKSEIFDDQFSVERPDGSNFTLKIRSTKLEDSAMYFCASSSGSYQPQHFGDGTRLSIL.

In this sample, this clonotype turned up many times. The gene calls are TRBV4-3 and TRBJ2-3; D uncertain. The CDR3 spans 15 residues. V lost 3 bases and J 1 base, leaving 11 bases between the germline ends. Germline loops: CDR1 LGHNA, CDR2 YSLEER. CDR3 DNA sequence: TGCGCCAGCAGCCATACCCACATAGGCACAGATACGCAGTATTTT. As protein: CASSHTHIGTDTQYF.

This clonotype was observed at least ten times. The V and J genes are TRBV6-5 and TRBJ1-5; D possibly corresponds to TRBD1 (6 bases). The CDR3 has 15 amino acids. Germline CDR1 MNHEY, CDR2 SVGAGI. Trimming pared 5 bases from V and 0 bases from J, leaving 11 bases between. The CDR3 sequence is CASSLGQYSNQPQHF. In DNA, the CDR3 is TGTGCCAGCAGTCTAGGACAGTATAGCAATCAGCCCCAGCATTTT.

The sample holds many counts of this clonotype. The rearrangement joins TRBV20-1 to TRBJ2-5, with D perhaps TRBD2 (5 bases). The CDR3 is made up of 12 amino acids. CDR1 and CDR2 from the germline V gene are DFQATT and SNEGSKA (reference sequence). V shed 6 bases and J shed 5 bases, with 13 bases lying between them. The CDR3 loop reads CSAVTSAETQYF. The CDR3 DNA reads TGCAGTGCCGTCACTAGTGCGGAGACCCAGTACTTC.

In regard to this clonotype: A much larger clone is a single base away; this may be a read error. The CDR3 DNA sequence: TGTGCCATCACTGACCAGACAGGGTATAATGAGCAGTTCTTC. It translates to CAITDQTGYNEQFF. The rearrangement uses TRBV10-3 and TRBJ2-1; 7 nucleotides align to TRBD1. Germline V gives CDR1 ENHRY, CDR2 SYGVKD. With V trimmed by 7 bases and J by 7 bases, 10 bases remained unmatched. CDR3 length: 14 residues.

This clonotype was observed at least ten times. The chain uses TRBV20-1 and TRBJ1-2; TRBD1 aligns across 9 bases. V shed 1 base, J shed 6 bases, and the junction held 3 bases outside the gene matches. Per the germline V gene, CDR1 is DFQATT and CDR2 is SNEGSKA (reference sequence). The CDR3 is 13 residues long. The CDR3 is CSARGGTGNGYTF. The CDR3 DNA follows: TGCAGTGCTAGAGGCGGGACAGGGAATGGCTACACCTTC.

The genes are TRBV6-5 and TRBJ2-7; either TRBD1 or TRBD2 may fit D (5 bases each). CDR1 is MNHEY, CDR2 SVGAGI, per germline. V was clipped by 8 bases and J by 2 bases, with 16 bases between them. This CDR3 is built from 14 residues. The CDR3 protein is CASSRGEATYEQYF. In nucleotides, the CDR3 is TGTGCCAGCTCCAGAGGGGAAGCGACCTACGAGCAGTACTTC.

This clonotype occurred many times. The genes are TRBV7-2 and TRBJ2-3; D unclear. V was trimmed by 0 bases and J by 4 bases, leaving 11 bases between them. Germline V gene data show CDR1 as SGHTA and CDR2 as FQGNSA. The CDR3 runs 15 residues. CDR3 loop: CASSLALIGPDTQYF. The CDR3 DNA reads TGTGCCAGCAGCTTAGCGCTTATCGGTCCAGATACGCAGTATTTT.

The genes are TRBV18 and TRBJ2-3; TRBD1 might be the D (5 bases). V shed 2 bases and J shed 3 bases, with 9 bases lying between them. CDR1 and CDR2 from the germline V gene are KGHSH and LQKENI. The CDR3 is made up of 14 amino acids. CDR3 in amino acids: CASSPMPGTDTQYF. Here the CDR3 DNA reads TGTGCCAGCTCACCAATGCCAGGGACAGATACGCAGTATTTT.